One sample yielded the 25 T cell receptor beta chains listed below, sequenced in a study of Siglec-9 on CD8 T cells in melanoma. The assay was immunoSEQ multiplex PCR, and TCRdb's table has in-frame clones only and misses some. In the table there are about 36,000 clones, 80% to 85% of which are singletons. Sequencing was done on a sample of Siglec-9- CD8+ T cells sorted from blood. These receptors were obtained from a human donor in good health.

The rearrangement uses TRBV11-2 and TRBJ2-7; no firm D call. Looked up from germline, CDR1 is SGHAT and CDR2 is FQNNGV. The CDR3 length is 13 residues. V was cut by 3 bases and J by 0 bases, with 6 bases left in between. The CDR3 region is CASSFEASYEQYF. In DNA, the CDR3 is TGTGCCAGCAGCTTTGAGGCCTCCTACGAGCAGTACTTC.

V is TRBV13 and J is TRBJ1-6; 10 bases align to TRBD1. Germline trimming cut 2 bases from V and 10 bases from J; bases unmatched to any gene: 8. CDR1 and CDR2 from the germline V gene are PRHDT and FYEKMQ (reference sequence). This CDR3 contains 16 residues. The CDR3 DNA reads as TGTGCCAGCAGCTTACGGATGGGACAGGGGTACTCACCCCTCCACTTT. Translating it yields CASSLRMGQGYSPLHF.

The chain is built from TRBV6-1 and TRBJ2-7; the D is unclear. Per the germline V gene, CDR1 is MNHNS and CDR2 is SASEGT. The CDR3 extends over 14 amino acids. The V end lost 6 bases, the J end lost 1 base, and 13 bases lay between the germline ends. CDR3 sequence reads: CASRDSQKSYEQYF. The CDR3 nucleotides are TGTGCCAGCAGAGATAGTCAGAAGTCCTACGAGCAGTACTTC.

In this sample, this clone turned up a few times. CDR3 in amino acids: CASSYDGAWDNQPQHF. The CDR3 DNA is TGTGCCAGCAGTTACGACGGGGCGTGGGACAATCAGCCCCAGCATTTT. The gene calls are TRBV6-5 and TRBJ1-5; D might be TRBD1 (5 bases). CDR3 length equals 16 residues. CDR1 is MNHEY, CDR2 SVGAGI, per germline. The V end lost 2 bases, the J end lost 3 bases, and 14 bases lay between the germline ends.

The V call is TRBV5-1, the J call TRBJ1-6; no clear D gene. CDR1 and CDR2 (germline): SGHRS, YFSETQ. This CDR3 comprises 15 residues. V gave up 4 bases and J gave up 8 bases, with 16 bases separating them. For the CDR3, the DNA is TGCGCCAGCAGCCCCCTTGCGGATCTGGATTCACCCCTCCACTTT. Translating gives CASSPLADLDSPLHF.

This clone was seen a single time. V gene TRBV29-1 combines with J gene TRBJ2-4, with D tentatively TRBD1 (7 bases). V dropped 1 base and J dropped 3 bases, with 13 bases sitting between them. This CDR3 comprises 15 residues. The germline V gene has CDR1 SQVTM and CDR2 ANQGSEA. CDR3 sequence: CSVEVTGEDKNIQYF. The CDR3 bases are TGCAGCGTTGAAGTAACAGGGGAGGACAAAAACATTCAGTACTTC.

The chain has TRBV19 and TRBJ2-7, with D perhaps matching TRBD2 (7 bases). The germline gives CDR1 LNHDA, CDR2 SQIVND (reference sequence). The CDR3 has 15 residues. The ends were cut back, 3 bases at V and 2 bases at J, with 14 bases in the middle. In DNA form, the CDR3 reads TGTGCCAGTAGTATTTGGGCGGGGGCCACCTACGAGCAGTACTTC. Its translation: CASSIWAGATYEQYF. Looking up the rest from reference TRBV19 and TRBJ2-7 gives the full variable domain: DGGITQSPKYLFRKEGQNVTLSCEQNLNHDAMYWYRQDPGQGLRLIYYSQIVNDFQKGDIAEGYSVSREKKESFPLTVTSAQKNPTAFYLCASSIWAGATYEQYFGPGTRLTVT.

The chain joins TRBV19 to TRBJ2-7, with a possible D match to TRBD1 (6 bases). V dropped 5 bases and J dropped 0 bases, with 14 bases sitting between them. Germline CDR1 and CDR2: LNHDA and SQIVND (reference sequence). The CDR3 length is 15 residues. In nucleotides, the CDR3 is TGTGCCAGTAGTCCCTCCGAAGGGGGCTCCTACGAGCAGTACTTC. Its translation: CASSPSEGGSYEQYF.

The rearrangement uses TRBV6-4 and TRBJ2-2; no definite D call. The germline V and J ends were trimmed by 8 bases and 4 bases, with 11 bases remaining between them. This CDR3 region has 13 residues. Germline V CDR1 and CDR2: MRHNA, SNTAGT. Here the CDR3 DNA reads TGTGCCAGCTCTGACGGCTCCACCGGGGAGCTGTTTTTT. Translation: CASSDGSTGELFF.

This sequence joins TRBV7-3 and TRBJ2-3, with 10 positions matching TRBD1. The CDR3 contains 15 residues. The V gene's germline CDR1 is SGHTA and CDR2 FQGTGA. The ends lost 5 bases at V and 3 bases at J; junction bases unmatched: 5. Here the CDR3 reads CASSATGGVTDTQYF. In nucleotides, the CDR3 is TGTGCCAGCAGCGCGACAGGGGGCGTGACAGATACGCAGTATTTT. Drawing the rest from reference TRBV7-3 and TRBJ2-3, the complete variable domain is GAGVSQTPSNKVTEKGKYVELRCDPISGHTALYWYRQSLGQGPEFLIYFQGTGAADDSGLPNDRFFAVRPEGSVSTLKIQRTERGDSAVYLCASSATGGVTDTQYFGPGTRLTVL.

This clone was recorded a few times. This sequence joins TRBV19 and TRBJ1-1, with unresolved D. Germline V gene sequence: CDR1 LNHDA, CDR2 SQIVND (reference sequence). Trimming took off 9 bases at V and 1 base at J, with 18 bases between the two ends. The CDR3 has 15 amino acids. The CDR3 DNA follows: TGTGCCAGCGGAGAAAGTTCAAGGGAGAACACTGAAGCTTTCTTT. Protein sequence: CASGESSRENTEAFF.

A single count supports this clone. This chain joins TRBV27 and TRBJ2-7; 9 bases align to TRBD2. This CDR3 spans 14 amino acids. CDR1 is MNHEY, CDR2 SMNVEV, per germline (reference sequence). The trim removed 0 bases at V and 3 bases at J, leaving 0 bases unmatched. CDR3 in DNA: TGTGCCAGCAGTTTATCTAGCGGGAGCTACGAGCAGTACTTC. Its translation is CASSLSSGSYEQYF.

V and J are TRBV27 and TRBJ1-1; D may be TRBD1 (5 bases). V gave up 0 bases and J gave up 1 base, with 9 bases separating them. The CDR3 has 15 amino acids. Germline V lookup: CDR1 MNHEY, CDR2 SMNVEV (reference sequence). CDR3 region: CASSLSTAGNTEAFF. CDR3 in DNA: TGTGCCAGCAGTTTATCGACAGCGGGGAACACTGAAGCTTTCTTT.

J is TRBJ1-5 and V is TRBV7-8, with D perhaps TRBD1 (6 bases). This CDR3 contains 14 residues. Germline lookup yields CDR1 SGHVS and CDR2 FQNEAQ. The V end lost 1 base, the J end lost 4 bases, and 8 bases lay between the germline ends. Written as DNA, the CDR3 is TGTGCCAGCAGCTTAGGTCAGGGGAATCAGCCCCAGCATTTT. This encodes CASSLGQGNQPQHF.

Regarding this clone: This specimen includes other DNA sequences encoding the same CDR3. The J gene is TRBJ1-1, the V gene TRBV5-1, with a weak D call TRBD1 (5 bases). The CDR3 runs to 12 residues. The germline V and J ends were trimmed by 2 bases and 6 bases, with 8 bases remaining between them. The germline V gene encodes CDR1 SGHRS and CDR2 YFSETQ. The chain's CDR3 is CASSLEGSEAFF. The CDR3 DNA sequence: TGCGCCAGCAGCTTAGAGGGGTCTGAAGCTTTCTTT.

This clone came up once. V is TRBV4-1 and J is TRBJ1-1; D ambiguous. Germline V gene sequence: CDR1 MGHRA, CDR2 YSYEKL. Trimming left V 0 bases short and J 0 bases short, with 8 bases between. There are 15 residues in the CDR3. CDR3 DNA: TGCGCCAGCAGCCAAGATTTAGAGATGAACACTGAAGCTTTCTTT. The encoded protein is CASSQDLEMNTEAFF.

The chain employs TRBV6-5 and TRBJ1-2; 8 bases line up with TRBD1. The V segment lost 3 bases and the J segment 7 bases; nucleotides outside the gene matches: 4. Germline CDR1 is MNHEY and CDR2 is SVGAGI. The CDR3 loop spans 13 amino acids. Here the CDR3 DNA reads TGTGCCAGCAGTTATACAGGGGGAACTGGCTACACCTTC. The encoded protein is CASSYTGGTGYTF.

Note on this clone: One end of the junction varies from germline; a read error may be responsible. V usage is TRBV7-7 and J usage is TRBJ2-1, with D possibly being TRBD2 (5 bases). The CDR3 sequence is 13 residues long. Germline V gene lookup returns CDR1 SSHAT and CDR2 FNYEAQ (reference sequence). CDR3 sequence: CASSLDYYNEQFF. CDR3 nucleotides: TGTGCTAGCAGCTTAGACTACTACAATGAGCAGTTCTTC.

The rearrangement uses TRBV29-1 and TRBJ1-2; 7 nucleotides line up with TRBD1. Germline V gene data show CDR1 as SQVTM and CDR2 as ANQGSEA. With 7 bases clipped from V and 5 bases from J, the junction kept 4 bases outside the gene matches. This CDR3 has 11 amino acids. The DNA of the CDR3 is TGCAGCGCCCAGGGGGAATATGGCTACACCTTC. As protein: CSAQGEYGYTF.

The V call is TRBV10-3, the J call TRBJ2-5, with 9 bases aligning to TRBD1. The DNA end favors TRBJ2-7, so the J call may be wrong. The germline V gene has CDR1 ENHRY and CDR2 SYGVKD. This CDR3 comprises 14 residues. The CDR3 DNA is TGTGCCATCAGGGGGCCGGGACAGGGAGACGAGCAGTACTTC. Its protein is CAIRGPGQGDEQYF.

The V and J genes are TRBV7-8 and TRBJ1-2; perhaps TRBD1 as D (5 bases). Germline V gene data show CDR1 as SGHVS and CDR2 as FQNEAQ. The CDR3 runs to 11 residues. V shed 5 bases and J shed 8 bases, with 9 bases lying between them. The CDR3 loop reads CASSRGGGYTF. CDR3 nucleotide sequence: TGTGCCAGCAGCCGTGGGGGGGGCTACACCTTC.

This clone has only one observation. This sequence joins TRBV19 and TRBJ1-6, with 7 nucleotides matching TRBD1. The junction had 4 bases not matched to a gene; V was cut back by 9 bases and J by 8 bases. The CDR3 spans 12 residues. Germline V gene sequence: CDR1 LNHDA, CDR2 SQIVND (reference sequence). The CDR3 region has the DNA TGTGCCAGCAGGGGGGGGGATTCACCCCTCCACTTT. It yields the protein CASRGGDSPLHF.

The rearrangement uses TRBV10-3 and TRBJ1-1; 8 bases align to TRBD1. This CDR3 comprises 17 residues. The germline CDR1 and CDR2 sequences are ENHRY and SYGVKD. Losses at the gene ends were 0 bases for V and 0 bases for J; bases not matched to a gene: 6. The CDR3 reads CAISESRTGWVNTEAFF. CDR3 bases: TGTGCCATCAGTGAGTCGAGGACAGGGTGGGTGAACACTGAAGCTTTCTTT.

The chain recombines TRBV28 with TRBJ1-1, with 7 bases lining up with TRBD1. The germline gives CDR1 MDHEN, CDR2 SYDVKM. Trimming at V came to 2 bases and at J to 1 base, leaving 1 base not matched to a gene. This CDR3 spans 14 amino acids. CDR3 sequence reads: CASSLRGQNTEAFF. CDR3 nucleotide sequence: TGTGCCAGCAGTTTAAGGGGGCAGAACACTGAAGCTTTCTTT.

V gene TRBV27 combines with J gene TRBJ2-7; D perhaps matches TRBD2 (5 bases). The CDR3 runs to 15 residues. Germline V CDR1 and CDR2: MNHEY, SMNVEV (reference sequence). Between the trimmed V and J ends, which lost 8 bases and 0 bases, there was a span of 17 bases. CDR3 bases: TGTGCCAGCTTCCTCCTGACGGGGAGCTCCTACGAGCAGTACTTC. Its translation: CASFLLTGSSYEQYF.